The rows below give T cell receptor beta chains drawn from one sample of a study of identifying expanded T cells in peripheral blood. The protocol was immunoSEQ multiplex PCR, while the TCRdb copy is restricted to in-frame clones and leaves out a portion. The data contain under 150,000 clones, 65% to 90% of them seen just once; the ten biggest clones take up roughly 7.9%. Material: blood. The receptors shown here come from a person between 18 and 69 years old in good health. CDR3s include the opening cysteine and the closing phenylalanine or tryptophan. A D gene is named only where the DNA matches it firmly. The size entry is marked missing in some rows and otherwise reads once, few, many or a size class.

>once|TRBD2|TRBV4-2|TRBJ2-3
TGTGCCAGCAGCCAAACCGGGACTAGCGGCACAGATACGCAGTATTTT
CASSQTGTSGTDTQYF
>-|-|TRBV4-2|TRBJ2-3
TGTGCCAGCAGTACGGGGTCAGCGGGCCCCACAGATACGCAGTATTTT
CASSTGSAGPTDTQYF
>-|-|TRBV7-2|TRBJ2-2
TGTGCCAGCAGCTTGATTTTGTACACCGGGGAGCTGTTTTTT
CASSLILYTGELFF
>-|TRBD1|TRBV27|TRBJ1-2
TGTGCCAGCAGTCCTCGACAGGGCGACAACTATGGCTACACCTTC
CASSPRQGDNYGYTF
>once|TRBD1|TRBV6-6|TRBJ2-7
TGTGCCAGCAGTAACAGGGGGATTTCCTACGAGCAGTACTTC
CASSNRGISYEQYF
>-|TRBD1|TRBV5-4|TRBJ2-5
TGTGCCAGCAGCTTGCCGGGACAGGGGGAGGAGACCCAGTACTTC
CASSLPGQGEETQYF
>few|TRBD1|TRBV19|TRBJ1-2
TGTGCCAGTAGTACTGCGACAGGGCGAAACTATGGCTACACCTTC
CASSTATGRNYGYTF
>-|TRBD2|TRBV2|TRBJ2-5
TGTGCCAGCAGACTGAACCTGAGGACTAGCGACCCTAAGGGGACCCAGTACTTC
CASRLNLRTSDPKGTQYF
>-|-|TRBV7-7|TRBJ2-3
TGTGCCAGCAGCTTATCATCAGGGGGAGGGGAAGATACGCAGTATTTT
CASSLSSGGGEDTQYF
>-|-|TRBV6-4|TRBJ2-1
TGTGCCAGCAGTGAAGGGCCGCGGGATGAGCAGTTCTTC
CASSEGPRDEQFF
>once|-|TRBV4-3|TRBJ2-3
TGCGCCAGCAGCCAAGACCGGGCAGCTAGCACAGATACGCAGTATTTT
CASSQDRAASTDTQYF
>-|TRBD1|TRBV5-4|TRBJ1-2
TGTGCCAGCAGCAAAGACAGGGCGAACTATGGCTACACCTTC
CASSKDRANYGYTF
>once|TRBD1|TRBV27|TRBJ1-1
TGTGCCAGCAGTGGTTACAGGGGGCCTATTGACACTGAAGCTTTCTTT
CASSGYRGPIDTEAFF
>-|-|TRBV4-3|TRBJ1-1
TGCGCCAGCAGCCAAGAGGCGGGGCCGGCTCGCAATGAAGCTTTCTTT
CASSQEAGPARNEAFF
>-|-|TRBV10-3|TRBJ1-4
TGTGCCATCAGGGACCCGGGACACTTAAAACTGTTTTTT
CAIRDPGHLKLFF
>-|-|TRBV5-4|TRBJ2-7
TGTGCCAGCAGCTTGGGGTCAGTAAACGAGCAGTACTTC
CASSLGSVNEQYF
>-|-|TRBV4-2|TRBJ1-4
TGTGCCAGCAGCCAAGCAGGGATTGGGGAAAAACTGTTTTTT
CASSQAGIGEKLFF
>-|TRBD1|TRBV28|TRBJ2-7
TGTGCCAGCAGTCCTTGGACAGGGCAGCTCGAGCAGTACTTC
CASSPWTGQLEQYF
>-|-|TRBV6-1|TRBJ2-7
TGTGCCAGCAGTGACTATGGGGGGGGCTCCTCCTACGAGCAGTACTTC
CASSDYGGGSSYEQYF
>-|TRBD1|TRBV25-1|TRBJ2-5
TGTGCCAGCCTCGGGGACAGAAAGTACCAAGAGACCCAGTACTTC
CASLGDRKYQETQYF
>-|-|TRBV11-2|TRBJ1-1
TGTGCCAGCAGCCCTTTGGGGCGAGGGCAAGTGAACACTGAAGCTTTCTTT
CASSPLGRGQVNTEAFF
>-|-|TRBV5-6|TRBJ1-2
TGTGCCAGCAGCTTAGCGCCATGGAGAGGGAACTATGGCTACACCTTC
CASSLAPWRGNYGYTF
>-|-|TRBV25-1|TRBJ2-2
TGTGCCAGCGGAAGCGGGGAGCTGTTTTTT
CASGSGELFF
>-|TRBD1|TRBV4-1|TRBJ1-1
TGCGCCAGCAGCCACGTCTCTGGACAGGTGAACACTGAAGCTTTCTTT
CASSHVSGQVNTEAFF
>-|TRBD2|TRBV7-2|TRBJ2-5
TGTGCCAGCAGCTTAGCACCAGCGGGGCAAGAGACCCAGTACTTC
CASSLAPAGQETQYF
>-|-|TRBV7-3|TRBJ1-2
TGTGCCAGCAGCTTAGAGAGGGCACTTAGTGGCTACACCTTC
CASSLERALSGYTF